This T cell receptor (beta chain) is from a study of CD8+ T cells in alopecia areata. The study's findings and limits: Alopecia totalis/universalis scalp especially showed more expanded CD8+ clones than normal scalp.

This clone was seen a few times. Its target is not known. Extracted from the samples, RNA was reverse transcribed into cDNA to serve as the sequencing template. Sequenced by immunoSEQ multiplex PCR; TCRdb stores in-frame clones only, minus some. The table shows over 100,000 clones, with about 60% occurring only once. Deletions cut 7 bases from V and 3 bases from J, with 5 bases between. The CDR3 has 10 amino acids. Germline values: CDR1 SQVTM, CDR2 ANQGSEA. As to treatment: oral pan-JAK inhibitor, 5-10 mg twice daily. Sampling of alopecia areata patients yielded lesional scalp punch biopsies as well as peripheral blood.

The TCR originated in a human donor with alopecia areata. The sample was CD8+ T cells sorted from blood, taken at week 24, from a patient treated with tofacitinib. The chain joins TRBV29-1 to TRBJ2-3; D is ambiguous. CDR3: CSAFTDTQYF. The CDR3 DNA follows: TGCAGCGCTTTTACAGATACGCAGTATTTT.